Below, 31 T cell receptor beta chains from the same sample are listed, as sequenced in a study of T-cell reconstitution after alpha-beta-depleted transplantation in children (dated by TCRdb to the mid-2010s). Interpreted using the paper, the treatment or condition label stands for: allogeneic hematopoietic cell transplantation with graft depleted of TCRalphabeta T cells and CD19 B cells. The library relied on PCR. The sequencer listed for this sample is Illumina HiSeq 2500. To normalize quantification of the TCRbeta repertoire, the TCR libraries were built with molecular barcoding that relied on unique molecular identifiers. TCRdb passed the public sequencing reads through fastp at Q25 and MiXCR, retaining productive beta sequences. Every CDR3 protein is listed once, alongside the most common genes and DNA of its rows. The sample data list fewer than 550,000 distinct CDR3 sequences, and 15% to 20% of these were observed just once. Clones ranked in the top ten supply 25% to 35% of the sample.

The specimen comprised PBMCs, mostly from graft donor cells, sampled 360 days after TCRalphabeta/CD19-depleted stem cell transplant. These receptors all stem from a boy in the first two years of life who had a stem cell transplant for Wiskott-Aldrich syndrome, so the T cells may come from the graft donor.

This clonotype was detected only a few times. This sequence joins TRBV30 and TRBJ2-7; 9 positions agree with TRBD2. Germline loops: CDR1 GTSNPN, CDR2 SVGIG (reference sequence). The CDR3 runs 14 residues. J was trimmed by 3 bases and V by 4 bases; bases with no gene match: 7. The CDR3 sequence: CAWMLRGGNYEQYF. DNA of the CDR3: TGTGCCTGGATGCTGCGGGGGGGAAACTACGAGCAGTACTTC.

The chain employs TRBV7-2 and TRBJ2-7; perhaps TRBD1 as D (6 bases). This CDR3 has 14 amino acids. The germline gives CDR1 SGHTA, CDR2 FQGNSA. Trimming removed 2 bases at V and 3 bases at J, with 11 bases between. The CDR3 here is CASSLWDTFYEQYF. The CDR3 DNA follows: TGTGCCAGCAGCTTATGGGACACATTCTACGAGCAGTACTTC.

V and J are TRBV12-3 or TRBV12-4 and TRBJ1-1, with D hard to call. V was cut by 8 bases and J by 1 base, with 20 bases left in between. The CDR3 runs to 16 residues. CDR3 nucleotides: TGTGCCAGCGACAAGGACCACTCTTCAGGGAACACTGAAGCTTTCTTT. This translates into CASDKDHSSGNTEAFF.

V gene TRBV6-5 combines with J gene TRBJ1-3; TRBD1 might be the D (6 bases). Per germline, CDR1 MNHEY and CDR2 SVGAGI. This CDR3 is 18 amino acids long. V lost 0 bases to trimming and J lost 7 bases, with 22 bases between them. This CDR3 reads CASSYSKTGGVVRNTIYF. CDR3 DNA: TGTGCCAGCAGTTACTCGAAGACAGGAGGGGTAGTCAGGAACACCATATATTTT.

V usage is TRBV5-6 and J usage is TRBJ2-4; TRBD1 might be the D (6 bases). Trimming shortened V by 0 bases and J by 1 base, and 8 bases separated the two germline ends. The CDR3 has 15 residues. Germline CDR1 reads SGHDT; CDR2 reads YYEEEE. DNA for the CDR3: TGTGCCAGCAGCTTGGACAGGGACGCCAAAAACATTCAGTACTTC. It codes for CASSLDRDAKNIQYF.

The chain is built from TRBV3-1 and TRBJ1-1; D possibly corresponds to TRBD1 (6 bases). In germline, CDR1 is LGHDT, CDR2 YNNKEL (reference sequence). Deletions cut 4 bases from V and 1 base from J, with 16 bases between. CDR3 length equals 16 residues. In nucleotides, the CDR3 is TGTGCCAGCAGCCCTTCTCGCGACAGGCGGAACACTGAAGCTTTCTTT. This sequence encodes CASSPSRDRRNTEAFF.

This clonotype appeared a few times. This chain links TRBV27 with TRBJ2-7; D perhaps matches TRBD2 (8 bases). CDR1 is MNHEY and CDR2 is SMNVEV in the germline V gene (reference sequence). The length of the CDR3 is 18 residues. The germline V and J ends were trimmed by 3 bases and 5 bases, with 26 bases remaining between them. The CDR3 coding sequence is TGTGCCAGCAGTTTGTGGACAGGTCTAAGCGGGAGAAAAAACGAGCAGTACTTC. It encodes CASSLWTGLSGRKNEQYF.

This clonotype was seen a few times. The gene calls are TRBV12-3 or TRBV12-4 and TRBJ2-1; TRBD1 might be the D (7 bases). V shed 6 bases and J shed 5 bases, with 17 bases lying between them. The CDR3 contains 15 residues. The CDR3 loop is CASSPQGGRDNEQFF. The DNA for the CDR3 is TGTGCCAGCAGCCCCCAGGGGGGTAGAGACAATGAGCAGTTCTTC.

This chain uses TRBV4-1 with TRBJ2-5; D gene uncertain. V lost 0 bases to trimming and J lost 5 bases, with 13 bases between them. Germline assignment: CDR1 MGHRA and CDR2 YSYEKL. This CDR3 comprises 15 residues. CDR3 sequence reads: CASSQEWMRPETQYF. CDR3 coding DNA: TGCGCCAGCAGCCAAGAGTGGATGCGGCCGGAGACCCAGTACTTC.

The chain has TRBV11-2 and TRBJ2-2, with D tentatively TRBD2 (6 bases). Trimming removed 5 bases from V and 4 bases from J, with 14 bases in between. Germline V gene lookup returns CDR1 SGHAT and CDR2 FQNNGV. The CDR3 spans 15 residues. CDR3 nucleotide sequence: TGTGCCAGCAGCGCCCTTCTAGCGTCCACCGGGGAGCTGTTTTTT. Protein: CASSALLASTGELFF. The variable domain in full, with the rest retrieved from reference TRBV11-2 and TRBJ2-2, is EAGVAQSPRYKIIEKRQSVAFWCNPISGHATLYWYQQILGQGPKLLIQFQNNGVVDDSQLPKDRFSAERLKGVDSTLKIQPAKLEDSAVYLCASSALLASTGELFFGEGSRLTVL.

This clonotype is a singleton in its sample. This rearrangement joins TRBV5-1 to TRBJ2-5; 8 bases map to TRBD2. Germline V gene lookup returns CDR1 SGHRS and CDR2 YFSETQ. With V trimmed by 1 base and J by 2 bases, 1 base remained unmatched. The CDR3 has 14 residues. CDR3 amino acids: CASSLLAGQETQYF. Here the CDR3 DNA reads TGCGCCAGCAGCTTGTTAGCGGGGCAAGAGACCCAGTACTTC.

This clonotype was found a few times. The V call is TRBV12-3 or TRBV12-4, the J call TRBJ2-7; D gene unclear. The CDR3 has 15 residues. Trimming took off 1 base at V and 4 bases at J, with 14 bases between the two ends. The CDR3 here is CASSLVLGTLYEQYF. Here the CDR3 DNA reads TGTGCCAGCAGTTTAGTACTGGGAACCCTGTACGAGCAGTACTTC.

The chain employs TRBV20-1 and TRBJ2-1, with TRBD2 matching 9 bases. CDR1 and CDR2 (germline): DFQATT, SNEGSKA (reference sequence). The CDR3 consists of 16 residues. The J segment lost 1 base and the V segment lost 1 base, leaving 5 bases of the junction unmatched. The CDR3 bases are TGCAGTGCTAGAGTGGCTAGCGGGAATTCCTACAATGAGCAGTTCTTC. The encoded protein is CSARVASGNSYNEQFF.

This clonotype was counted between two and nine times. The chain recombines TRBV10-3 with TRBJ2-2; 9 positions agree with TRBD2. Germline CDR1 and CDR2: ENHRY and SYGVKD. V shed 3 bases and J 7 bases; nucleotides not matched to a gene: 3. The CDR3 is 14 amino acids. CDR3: CAISEGGGVGELFF. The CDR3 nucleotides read TGTGCCATCAGTGAAGGCGGGGGGGTCGGGGAGCTGTTTTTT.

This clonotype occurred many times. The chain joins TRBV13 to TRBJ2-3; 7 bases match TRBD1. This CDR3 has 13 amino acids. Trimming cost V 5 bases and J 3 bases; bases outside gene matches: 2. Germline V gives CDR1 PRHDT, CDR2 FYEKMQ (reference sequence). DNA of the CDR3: TGTGCCAGCAGCCCGGACAGGACAGATACGCAGTATTTT. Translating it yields CASSPDRTDTQYF.

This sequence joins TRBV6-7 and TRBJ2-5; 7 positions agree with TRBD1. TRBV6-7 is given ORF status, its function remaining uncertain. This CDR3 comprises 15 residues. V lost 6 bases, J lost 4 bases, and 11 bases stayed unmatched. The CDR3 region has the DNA TGTGCCAGCAGACTCGGGACAGCCGCCAGAGAGACCCAGTACTTC. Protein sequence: CASRLGTAARETQYF.

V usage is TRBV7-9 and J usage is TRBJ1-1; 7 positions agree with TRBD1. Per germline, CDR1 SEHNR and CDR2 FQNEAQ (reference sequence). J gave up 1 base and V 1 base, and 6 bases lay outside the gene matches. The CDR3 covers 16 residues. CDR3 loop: CASSLGRTGGNTEAFF. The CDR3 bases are TGTGCCAGCAGCTTAGGCCGGACAGGAGGGAACACTGAAGCTTTCTTT.

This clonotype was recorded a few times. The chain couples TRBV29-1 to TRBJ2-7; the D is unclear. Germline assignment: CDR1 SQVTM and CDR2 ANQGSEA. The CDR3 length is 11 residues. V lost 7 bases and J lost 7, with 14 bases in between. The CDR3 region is CSASDLWEQYF. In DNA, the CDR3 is TGCAGCGCCTCGGACCTGTGGGAGCAGTACTTC.

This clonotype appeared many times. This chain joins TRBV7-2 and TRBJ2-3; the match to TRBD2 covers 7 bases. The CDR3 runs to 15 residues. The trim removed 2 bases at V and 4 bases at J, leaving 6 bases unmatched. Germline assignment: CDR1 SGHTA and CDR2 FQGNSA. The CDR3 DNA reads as TGTGCCAGCAGCTTACGTTTGGGAGGGGCAGATACGCAGTATTTT. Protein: CASSLRLGGADTQYF. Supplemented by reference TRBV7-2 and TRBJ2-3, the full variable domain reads GAGVSQSPSNKVTEKGKDVELRCDPISGHTALYWYRQSLGQGLEFLIYFQGNSAPDKSGLPSDRFSAERTGGSVSTLTIQRTQQEDSAVYLCASSLRLGGADTQYFGPGTRLTVL.

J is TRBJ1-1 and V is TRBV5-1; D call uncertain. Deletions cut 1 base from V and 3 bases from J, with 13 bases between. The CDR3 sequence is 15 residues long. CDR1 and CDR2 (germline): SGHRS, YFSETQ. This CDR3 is CASSLLGVRDTEAFF. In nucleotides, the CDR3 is TGCGCCAGCAGCTTGCTTGGGGTAAGGGACACTGAAGCTTTCTTT. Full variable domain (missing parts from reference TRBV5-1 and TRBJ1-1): KAGVTQTPRYLIKTRGQQVTLSCSPISGHRSVSWYQQTPGQGLQFLFEYFSETQRNKGNFPGRFSGRQFSNSRSEMNVSTLELGDSALYLCASSLLGVRDTEAFFGQGTRLTVV.

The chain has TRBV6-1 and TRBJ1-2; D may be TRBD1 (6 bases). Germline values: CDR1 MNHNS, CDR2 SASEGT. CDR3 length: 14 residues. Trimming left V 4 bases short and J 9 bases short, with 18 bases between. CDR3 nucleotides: TGTGCCAGCAGTGCCCGGACACAGGGCGCTCGCTACACCTTC. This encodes CASSARTQGARYTF.

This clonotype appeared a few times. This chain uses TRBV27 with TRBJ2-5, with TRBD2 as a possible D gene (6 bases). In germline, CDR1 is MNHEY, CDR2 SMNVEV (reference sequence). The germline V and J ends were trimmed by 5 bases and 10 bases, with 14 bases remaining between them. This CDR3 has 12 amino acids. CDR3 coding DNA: TGTGCCAGCAGTCCCCCGTGGGGGGACCAGTACTTC. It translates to CASSPPWGDQYF.

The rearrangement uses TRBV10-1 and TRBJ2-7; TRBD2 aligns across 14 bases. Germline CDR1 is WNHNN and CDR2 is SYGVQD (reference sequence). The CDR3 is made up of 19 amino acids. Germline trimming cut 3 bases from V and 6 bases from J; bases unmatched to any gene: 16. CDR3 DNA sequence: TGCGCCAGCAGTGACTCCGGGACTAGCGGGGGCCCGCGAAGGATCGAGCAGTACTTC. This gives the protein CASSDSGTSGGPRRIEQYF.

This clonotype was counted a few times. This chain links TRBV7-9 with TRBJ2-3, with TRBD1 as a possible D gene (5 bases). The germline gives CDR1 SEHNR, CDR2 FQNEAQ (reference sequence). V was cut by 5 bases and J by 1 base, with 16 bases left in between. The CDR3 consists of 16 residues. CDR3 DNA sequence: TGTGCCAGCAGCCTACAGGTCCTTGATGGCACAGATACGCAGTATTTT. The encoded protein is CASSLQVLDGTDTQYF.

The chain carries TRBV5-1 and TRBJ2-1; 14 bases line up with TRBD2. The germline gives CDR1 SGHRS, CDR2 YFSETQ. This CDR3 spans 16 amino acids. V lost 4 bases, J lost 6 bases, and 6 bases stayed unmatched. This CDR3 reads CASSLLTSGGGNEQFF. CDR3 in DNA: TGCGCCAGCAGCCTGCTGACTAGCGGGGGGGGCAATGAGCAGTTCTTC.

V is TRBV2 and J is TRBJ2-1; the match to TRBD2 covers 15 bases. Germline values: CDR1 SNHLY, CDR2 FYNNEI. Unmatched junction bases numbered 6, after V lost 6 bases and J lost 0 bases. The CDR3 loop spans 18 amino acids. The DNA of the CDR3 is TGTGCCAGCAGACGTGGACTAGCGGGGGGGTTCTCCTACAATGAGCAGTTCTTC. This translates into CASRRGLAGGFSYNEQFF.

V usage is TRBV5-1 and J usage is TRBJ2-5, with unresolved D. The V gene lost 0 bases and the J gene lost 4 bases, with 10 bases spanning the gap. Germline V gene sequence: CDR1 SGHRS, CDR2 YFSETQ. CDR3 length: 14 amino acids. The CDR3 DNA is TGCGCCAGCAGCTTGGGACCCAGAGGAGAGACCCAGTACTTC. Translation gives CASSLGPRGETQYF.

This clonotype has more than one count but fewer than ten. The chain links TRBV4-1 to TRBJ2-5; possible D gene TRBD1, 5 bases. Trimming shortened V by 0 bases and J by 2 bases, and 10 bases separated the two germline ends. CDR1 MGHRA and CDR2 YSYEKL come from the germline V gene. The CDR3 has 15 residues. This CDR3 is CASSQEENRQETQYF. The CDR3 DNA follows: TGCGCCAGCAGCCAAGAGGAGAACAGGCAAGAGACCCAGTACTTC.

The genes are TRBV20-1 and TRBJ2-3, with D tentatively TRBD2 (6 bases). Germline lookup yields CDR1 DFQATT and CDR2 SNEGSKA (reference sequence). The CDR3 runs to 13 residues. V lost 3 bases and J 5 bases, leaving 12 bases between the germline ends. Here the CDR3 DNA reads TGCAGTGCTAGGGGACTCCCAGAAGATACGCAGTATTTT. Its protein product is CSARGLPEDTQYF.

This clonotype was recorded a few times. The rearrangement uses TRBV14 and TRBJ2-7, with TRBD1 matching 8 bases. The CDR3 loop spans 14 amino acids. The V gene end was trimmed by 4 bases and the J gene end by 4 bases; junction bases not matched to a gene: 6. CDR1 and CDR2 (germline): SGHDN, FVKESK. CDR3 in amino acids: CASSRLGQGYEQYF. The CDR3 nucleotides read TGTGCCAGCAGCCGCCTCGGACAGGGTTACGAGCAGTACTTC.

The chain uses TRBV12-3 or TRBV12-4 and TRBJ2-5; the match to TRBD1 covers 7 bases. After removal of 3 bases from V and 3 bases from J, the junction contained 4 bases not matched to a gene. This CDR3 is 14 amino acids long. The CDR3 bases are TGTGCCAGCAGTTTGGGCAGGGGGAAAGAGACCCAGTACTTC. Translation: CASSLGRGKETQYF.